These 13 T cell receptor beta chains came from one sample sequenced in a study of vaccination effects on CD4 cells after COVID-19 (dated by TCRdb to the early 2020s). To identify antigen-specific CD4+ T cell clonotypes by their expansion, the ViraFEST assay first stimulated PBMC with viral peptide pools and then applied TCR sequencing. After approximately eleven days of culture, CD4+ T cells were isolated with the EasySep CD4+ T cell isolation kit. Their antigen targets remain unknown. Receptor libraries were prepared by the immunoSEQ multiplex PCR assay. Entries here come from immuneACCESS through TCRdb and include only in-frame sequences with V and J called. Some clones fail to appear in such tables; in the studies checked, an unresolved V gene covers under half of the shortfall, and the cause of the remainder is unknown. In this sample the table shows around 83,000 clones, 70% to 75% of which occur a single time. The ten largest clones capture roughly 1.8% of the sample.

The sequencing here drew on CD4+ T cells from PBMCs cultured with HCoV-229E spike peptides, taken before COVID-19 vaccination. The sample's cell subset or site label is to be understood as: HCoV-229E spike overlapping peptide pool stimulation. All receptors derive from a human donor who received a COVID-19 vaccine.

The rearrangement links TRBV18 to TRBJ1-3; TRBD1 might be the D (5 bases). Trimming left V 3 bases short and J 2 bases short, with 11 bases between. Germline CDR1 reads KGHSH; CDR2 reads LQKENI. There are 15 residues in the CDR3. CDR3 in DNA: TGTGCCAGCTCACCCCCCTTGGGGGCTGGAAACACCATATATTTT. It yields the protein CASSPPLGAGNTIYF. Looking up the rest from reference TRBV18 and TRBJ1-3 gives the full variable domain: NAGVMQNPRHLVRRRGQEARLRCSPMKGHSHVYWYRQLPEEGLKFMVYLQKENIIDESGMPKERFSAEFPKEGPSILRIQQVVRGDSAAYFCASSPPLGAGNTIYFGEGSWLTVV.

The V and J genes are TRBV7-8 and TRBJ2-3; maybe TRBD1 (6 bases). With 5 bases removed from V and 0 bases from J, the gap between germline ends came to 12 bases. Germline V gene lookup returns CDR1 SGHVS and CDR2 FQNEAQ. This CDR3 is built from 15 residues. CDR3 protein: CASSARTDSTDTQYF. As DNA, the CDR3 is TGTGCCAGCAGCGCCCGGACAGATAGCACAGATACGCAGTATTTT. Full variable domain (missing parts from reference TRBV7-8 and TRBJ2-3): GAGVSQSPRYKVAKRGQDVALRCDPISGHVSLFWYQQALGQGPEFLTYFQNEAQLDKSGLPSDRFFAERPEGSVSTLKIQRTQQEDSAVYLCASSARTDSTDTQYFGPGTRLTVL.

The V call is TRBV18, the J call TRBJ1-3; D is unresolved. The V and J ends lost 3 bases and 0 bases respectively, with 12 bases between them. Germline loops: CDR1 KGHSH, CDR2 LQKENI. The CDR3 consists of 16 residues. The CDR3 DNA reads as TGTGCCAGCTCACCCCCTCACAGAAACTCTGGAAACACCATATATTTT. Translating it yields CASSPPHRNSGNTIYF.

The chain is built from TRBV24-1 and TRBJ2-7; D unresolved. CDR1 and CDR2 from the germline V gene are KGHDR and SFDVKD. The CDR3 covers 11 residues. V was shortened by 5 bases and J by 6 bases, with 7 bases between the two germline ends. CDR3 sequence: CATSVRAEQYV. The CDR3 nucleotides read TGTGCCACCAGTGTAAGGGCCGAGCAGTACGTC.

This clone was seen more than once but under ten times. This rearrangement joins TRBV7-9 to TRBJ2-5; D unclear. The CDR3 has 11 residues. Trimming left V 5 bases short and J 7 bases short, with 8 bases between. Per germline, CDR1 SEHNR and CDR2 FQNEAQ (reference sequence). CDR3 sequence reads: CASSLLATQYF. CDR3 nucleotide sequence: TGTGCCAGCAGCCTCCTTGCGACCCAGTACTTC.

This clone has only one observation. This chain joins TRBV20-1 and TRBJ1-4, with D perhaps TRBD1 (5 bases). Looked up from germline, CDR1 is DFQATT and CDR2 is SNEGSKA (reference sequence). The CDR3 runs to 18 residues. Trimming pared 3 bases from V and 0 bases from J, leaving 20 bases between. CDR3 protein: CSASWVSRGIATNEKLFF. The CDR3, as DNA: TGCAGTGCTAGTTGGGTGTCGAGGGGCATTGCAACTAATGAAAAACTGTTTTTT.

This clone was observed a few times. The chain is built from TRBV5-4 and TRBJ2-3; TRBD2 aligns across 8 bases. J gave up 3 bases and V 5 bases, and 8 bases lay outside the gene matches. The germline gives CDR1 SGHNT, CDR2 YYREEE (reference sequence). The CDR3 contains 15 residues. The CDR3 spells CASRPSGGGTDTQYF. CDR3 in DNA: TGTGCCAGCAGACCATCGGGGGGGGGAACAGATACGCAGTATTTT.

This chain joins TRBV20-1 and TRBJ1-1; D not resolved. Germline values: CDR1 DFQATT, CDR2 SNEGSKA (reference sequence). The CDR3 has 11 amino acids. V was trimmed by 3 bases and J by 2 bases, leaving 4 bases between them. This chain's CDR3 is CSASHNTEAFF. Here the CDR3 DNA reads TGCAGTGCTAGTCACAACACTGAAGCTTTCTTT.

This clone was picked up a small number of times. The chain combines TRBV7-3 with TRBJ2-2; D unclear. Trimming cost V 3 bases and J 5 bases, with 4 bases left between them. CDR3 length: 12 residues. Germline V gene data show CDR1 as SGHTA and CDR2 as FQGTGA. For the CDR3, the DNA is TGTGCCAGCAGCTTTGGGACCGGGGAGCTGTTTTTT. Translating gives CASSFGTGELFF.

The V gene is TRBV24-1, the J gene TRBJ1-2; 11 bases line up with TRBD1. The CDR3 is 15 amino acids. V was clipped by 4 bases and J by 8 bases; unmatched bases: 8. Germline-derived CDR1 and CDR2 are KGHDR and SFDVKD. CDR3 sequence reads: CATSDPGQGARGYTF. The CDR3 DNA reads TGTGCCACCAGTGACCCCGGACAGGGGGCACGAGGCTACACCTTC.

This clone occurred once. The chain recombines TRBV4-1 with TRBJ2-7; the D call may be TRBD1 or TRBD2 (5 bases each). CDR1 is MGHRA, CDR2 YSYEKL, per germline. The V gene lost 1 base and the J gene lost 2 bases, with 12 bases spanning the gap. CDR3 length equals 15 residues. CDR3 residues: CASSQGLGVPYEQYV. CDR3 DNA: TGCGCCAGCAGCCAAGGTCTGGGGGTGCCCTACGAGCAGTACGTC.

The chain employs TRBV6-5 and TRBJ2-1; 11 bases line up with TRBD2. The ends lost 5 bases at V and 8 bases at J; junction bases unmatched: 5. CDR1 and CDR2 (germline): MNHEY, SVGAGI. The CDR3 extends over 14 amino acids. The CDR3 DNA sequence: TGTGCCAGCAGTCGTAGCGGGGGGGCCGATGAGCAGTTCTTC. Its translation is CASSRSGGADEQFF.

This sequence joins TRBV11-1 and TRBJ2-2; 7 nucleotides agree with TRBD1. V trimming: 4 bases; J trimming: 7 bases; junction bases outside the gene matches: 9. Germline V gene lookup returns CDR1 SGHAT and CDR2 FQDESV (reference sequence). The CDR3 has 15 residues. CDR3 amino acids: CASSSGQSFGGELFF. DNA for the CDR3: TGTGCCAGCAGCTCGGGACAGAGTTTTGGCGGGGAGCTGTTTTTT.